This record concerns one TCR beta chain sequence. This record comes from a study of blood T cells in healthy people across ages. The CDR3 covers 14 residues. V lost 1 base, J lost 0 bases, and 3 bases lay in between. CDR1 and CDR2 (germline): LGHNA, YSLEER. Together with a sample-barcoded 5' primer, a J-beta primer mix was included in a second PCR lasting about 7 to 11 cycles. Through a template-switch adaptor with 12 random nucleotides, each cDNA molecule received a tag. TCRdb reprocessed the 5' RACE reads with MiXCR, giving one entry per CDR3 protein. Of 790,000 or so distinct CDR3 sequences in the sample, 46% were seen once.

The receptor comes from an elderly man in good health. The specimen sequenced was blood. The chain carries TRBV4-3 and TRBJ2-2; no definite D call. The CDR3 DNA follows: TGCGCCAGCAGCCAAGGGACGAACACCGGGGAGCTGTTTTTT. Its translation is CASSQGTNTGELFF.